A selection of T cell receptor beta chains follows, all from one sample in a study of PD-L1 blockade in urothelial cancer. The repertoire was sequenced with immunoSEQ multiplex PCR; TCRdb's copy has only in-frame clones and lacks some. The data show about 100,000 clones, approximately 91% seen once. Sequenced material: PBMCs, taken around atezolizumab (anti-PD-L1) treatment. Every receptor here comes from a woman of 80 years or more with urothelial cancer. CDR3s include the opening cysteine and the closing phenylalanine or tryptophan. Each record gives: V gene, J gene, clone size, D gene, CDR3 DNA, CDR3 protein. A D gene is named only where the DNA matches it firmly. The size of a clone is reported for some rows only, either as once, few or many, or as a class for expanded clones.

>TRBV10-3|TRBJ2-3|-|TRBD1
TGTGCCATCAGTGAGTCGAACAGGGGAATCTCAGATACGCAGTATTTT
CAISESNRGISDTQYF
>TRBV7-9|TRBJ1-1|-|-
TGTGCCAGCAGCTTATCGGGGGGAGGGGAAGCTTTCTTT
CASSLSGGGEAFF
>TRBV7-9|TRBJ2-2|once|-
TGTGCCAGCGGTGGACATCCCGGGGAGCTGTTTTTT
CASGGHPGELFF
>TRBV27|TRBJ2-7|-|-
TGTGCCAGCAGTTTCCCGAGGGCCAGGACCTACGAGCAGTACTTC
CASSFPRARTYEQYF
>TRBV27|TRBJ2-7|once|TRBD1
TGTGCCAGCAGTTTGGGGGGACAGGGGCGCTACGAGCAGTACTTC
CASSLGGQGRYEQYF
>TRBV30|TRBJ2-3|-|TRBD2
TGTGCCTGGAGTGTAGGGTCTAGCGGGGCAGATACGCAGTATTTT
CAWSVGSSGADTQYF
>TRBV9|TRBJ2-5|-|-
TGTGCCAGCAGCGTTCGAGACAGCCGACTAGGAGAGACCCAGTACTTC
CASSVRDSRLGETQYF
>TRBV2|TRBJ2-2|-|-
TGTGCCAGCAGTGAAACAGGGATGAACACCGGGGAGCTGTTTTTT
CASSETGMNTGELFF
>TRBV7-8|TRBJ2-5|-|TRBD2
TGTGCCAGCAGCTTGGGACTAGCGGAAGAGACCCAGTACTTC
CASSLGLAEETQYF
>TRBV5-1|TRBJ1-2|-|TRBD1
TGCGCCAGCAGCGTGGGGACAGGTAGACGTGGCTACACCTTC
CASSVGTGRRGYTF
>TRBV10-3|TRBJ1-1|-|-
TGTGCCATCAGCGGGACATTGAACACTGAAGCTTTCTTT
CAISGTLNTEAFF
>TRBV4-1|TRBJ2-2|-|TRBD2
TGCGCCAGCAGATATAGCGGGGACGCGAACACCGGGGAGCTGTTTTTT
CASRYSGDANTGELFF
>TRBV7-2|TRBJ2-7|-|TRBD2
TGTGCCAGCCAGAGTAGCGGGAGAGAAGAGCAGTACTTC
CASQSSGREEQYF
>TRBV20-1|TRBJ2-4|-|-
TGCAGTCCCGCAGGCAAAAACATTCAGTACTTC
CSPAGKNIQYF
>TRBV30|TRBJ1-1|-|TRBD1
TGTGCCGGCGGACAGGGGGCAGGAACTGAAGCTTTCTTT
CAGGQGAGTEAFF
>TRBV7-9|TRBJ2-5|once|TRBD1
TGTGCCAGCAGCTTAGTTACAGGGGAAAGGAAGACCCAGTACTTC
CASSLVTGERKTQYF
>TRBV4-2|TRBJ1-2|-|-
TGTGCCAGCAGCCAAGTCGAGGAATACTATGGCTACACCTTC
CASSQVEEYYGYTF
>TRBV25-1|TRBJ1-1|-|TRBD1
TGTGCCAGCAGAAGGGGACAGGGGGTTGGCACTGAAGCTTTCTTT
CASRRGQGVGTEAFF
>TRBV4-2|TRBJ2-7|-|-
TGTGCCAGCAGCCAAGAAGGGGGTACGGCCCGGGCCGAGCAGTACTTC
CASSQEGGTARAEQYF
>TRBV27|TRBJ1-2|once|-
TGTGCCAGCAGTTCCCAAGGGGCGAATGGCTACACCTTC
CASSSQGANGYTF
>TRBV27|TRBJ1-2|-|TRBD1
TGTGCCAGCAGTTTAAGGAGGGGGCCCCTCGATGGCTACACCTTC
CASSLRRGPLDGYTF
>TRBV27|TRBJ2-7|-|TRBD2
TGTGCCAGCAACCGTCGGGGACTAGCGGGAGGGCCGCGGTACGAGCAGTACTTC
CASNRRGLAGGPRYEQYF
>TRBV6-1|TRBJ1-5|-|-
TGTGCCAGCAGTGCAGGATATAGCAATCAGCCCCAGCATTTT
CASSAGYSNQPQHF
>TRBV19|TRBJ1-1|-|TRBD1
TGTGCCAGTAGTACTGGGACAGGGCGGACTGAAGCTTTCTTT
CASSTGTGRTEAFF
>TRBV10-2|TRBJ1-1|-|TRBD1
TGCGCCAGCAGGCTCCTGACAGGGCCCGGTGGTGAAGCTTTCTTT
CASRLLTGPGGEAFF
>TRBV13|TRBJ1-1|-|TRBD1
TGTGCCAGCAGGCCAAGCGACCGGGACAGAAAGAACACTGAAGCTTTCTTT
CASRPSDRDRKNTEAFF
>TRBV5-1|TRBJ2-1|once|TRBD2
TGCGCCAGCAGCTCGCGACTAGCGGGAGGTAATGAGCAGTTCTTC
CASSSRLAGGNEQFF
>TRBV7-9|TRBJ1-3|-|-
TGTGCCAGCAGCTTAGGCGGGGATCCTGGAAACACCATATATTTT
CASSLGGDPGNTIYF
>TRBV7-8|TRBJ2-7|-|-
TGTGCCAGCAGCTTAGGAAGGATCAGCGGCCCGTCCTCCTACGAGCAGTACTTC
CASSLGRISGPSSYEQYF
>TRBV27|TRBJ1-2|-|TRBD1
TGTGCCAGCAGTCGGGGACAGTATGGCTACACCTTC
CASSRGQYGYTF
>TRBV28|TRBJ1-2|-|-
TGTGCCAGCAGTTTAGTCGTAGAAGGCTACACCTTC
CASSLVVEGYTF
>TRBV9|TRBJ2-7|-|TRBD1
TGTGCCAGCAGCGGTCGACAGGGGTCCTACTTATCCTACGAGCAGTACTTC
CASSGRQGSYLSYEQYF
>TRBV5-1|TRBJ2-1|-|TRBD2
TGCGCCAGCAGCTTGGCCACGCGGGAGGGCCACTATGAGCAGTTCTTC
CASSLATREGHYEQFF
>TRBV28|TRBJ2-5|-|TRBD1
TGTGCCAGCAGTTTAGCCGGGACAGGGGCGGCTGCTGGAAGCCAGTACTTC
CASSLAGTGAAAGSQYF
>TRBV7-9|TRBJ2-2|-|TRBD1
TGTGCCAGCAGCCCTCTTGCAGGGGGCGCGGTCACCGGGGAGCTGTTTTTT
CASSPLAGGAVTGELFF
>TRBV18|TRBJ2-7|-|TRBD2
TGTGCCAGCTCACCCTTTCTACAAGGGACTACCGAGCAGTACTTC
CASSPFLQGTTEQYF